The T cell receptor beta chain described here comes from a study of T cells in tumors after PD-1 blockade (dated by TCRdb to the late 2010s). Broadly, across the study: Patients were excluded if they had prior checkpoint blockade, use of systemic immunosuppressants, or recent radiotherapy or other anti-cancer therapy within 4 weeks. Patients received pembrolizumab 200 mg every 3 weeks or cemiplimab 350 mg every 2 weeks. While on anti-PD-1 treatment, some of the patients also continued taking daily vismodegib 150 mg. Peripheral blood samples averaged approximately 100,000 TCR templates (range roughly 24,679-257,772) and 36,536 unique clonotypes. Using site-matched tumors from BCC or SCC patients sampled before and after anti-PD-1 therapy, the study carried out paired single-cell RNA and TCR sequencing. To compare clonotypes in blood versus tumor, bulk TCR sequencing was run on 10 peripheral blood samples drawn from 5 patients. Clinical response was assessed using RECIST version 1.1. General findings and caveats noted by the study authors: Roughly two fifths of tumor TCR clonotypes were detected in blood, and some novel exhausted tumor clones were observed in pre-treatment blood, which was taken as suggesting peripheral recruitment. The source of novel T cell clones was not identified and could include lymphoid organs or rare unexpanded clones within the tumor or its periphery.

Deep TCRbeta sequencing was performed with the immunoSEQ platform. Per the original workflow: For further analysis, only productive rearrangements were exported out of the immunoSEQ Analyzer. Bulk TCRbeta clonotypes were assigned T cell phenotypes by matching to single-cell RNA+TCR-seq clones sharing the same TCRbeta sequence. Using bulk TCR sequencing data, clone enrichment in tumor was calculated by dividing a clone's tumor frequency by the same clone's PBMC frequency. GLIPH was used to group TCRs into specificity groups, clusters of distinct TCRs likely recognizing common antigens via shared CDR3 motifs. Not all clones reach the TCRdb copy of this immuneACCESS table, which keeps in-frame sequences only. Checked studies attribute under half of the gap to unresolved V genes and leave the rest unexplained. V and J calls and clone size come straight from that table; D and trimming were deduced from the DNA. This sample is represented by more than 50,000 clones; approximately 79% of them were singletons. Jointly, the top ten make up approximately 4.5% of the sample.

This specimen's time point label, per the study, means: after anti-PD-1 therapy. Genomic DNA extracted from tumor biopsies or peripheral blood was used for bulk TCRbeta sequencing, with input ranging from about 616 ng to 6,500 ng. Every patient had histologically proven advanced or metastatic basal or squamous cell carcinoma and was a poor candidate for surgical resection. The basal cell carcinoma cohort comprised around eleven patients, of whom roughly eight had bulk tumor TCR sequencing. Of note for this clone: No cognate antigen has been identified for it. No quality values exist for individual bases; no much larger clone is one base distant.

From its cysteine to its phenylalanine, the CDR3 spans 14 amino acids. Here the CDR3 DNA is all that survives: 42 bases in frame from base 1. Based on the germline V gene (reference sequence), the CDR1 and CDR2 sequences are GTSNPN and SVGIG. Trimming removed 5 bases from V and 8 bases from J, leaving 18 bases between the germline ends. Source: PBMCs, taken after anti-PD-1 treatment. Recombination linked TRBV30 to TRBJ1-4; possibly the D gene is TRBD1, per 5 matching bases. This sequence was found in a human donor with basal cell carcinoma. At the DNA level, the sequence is TGTGCCTGGGATAGGAGGCAGGGAAACGAAAAACTGTTTTTT. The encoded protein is CAWDRRQGNEKLFF.